This record looks at one T cell receptor beta chain sequence and its context. Using a J-beta primer mix together with a sample-barcoded 5' primer, a second PCR was run for about 7 to 12 cycles. At least 3 million CDR3-containing paired-end reads were obtained per sample. One entry per CDR3 protein, called by TCRdb with MiXCR from the 5' RACE reads. Found here are approximately 780,000 distinct CDR3 sequences, around 25% of them singletons; the top ten hold 3%. The sample originates from a study of blood T cells in healthy people across ages. The CDR3 contains 17 residues. Germline V gives CDR1 SGHVS, CDR2 FNYEAQ. V lost 1 base, J lost 1 base, and 16 bases lay in between. This sample also appeared in a second study, on T cells of mothers and their children. That source reports: Donation was provided by three healthy Caucasian mothers along with their six children.

The specimen was blood. The origin of this receptor is a boy between 5 and 17 years old in good health. This sequence joins TRBV7-6 and TRBJ2-5; D gene ambiguous. The CDR3 sequence is CASSLGSVLAAQETQYF. For the CDR3, the DNA is TGTGCCAGCAGCTTAGGATCCGTACTTGCGGCCCAAGAGACCCAGTACTTC.